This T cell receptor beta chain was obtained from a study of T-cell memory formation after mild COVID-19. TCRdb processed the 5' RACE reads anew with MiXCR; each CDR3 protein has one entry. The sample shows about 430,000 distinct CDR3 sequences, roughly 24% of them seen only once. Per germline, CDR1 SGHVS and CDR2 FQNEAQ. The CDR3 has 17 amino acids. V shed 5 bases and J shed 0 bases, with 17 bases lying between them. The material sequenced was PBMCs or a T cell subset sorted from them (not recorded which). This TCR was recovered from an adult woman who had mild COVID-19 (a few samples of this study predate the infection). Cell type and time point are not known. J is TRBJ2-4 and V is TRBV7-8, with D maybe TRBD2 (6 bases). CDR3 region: CASSPVSGGIAKNIQYF. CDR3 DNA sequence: TGTGCCAGCAGCCCAGTATCCGGGGGTATAGCCAAAAACATTCAGTACTTC.